The 10 T cell receptor beta chains below all came from one sample that was sequenced in a study of a mutant IDH1 vaccine in newly diagnosed glioma. The method was immunoSEQ multiplex PCR; TCRdb's version includes in-frame clones alone and lacks a portion of them. The data hold roughly 60,000 clones, with approximately 80% observed a single time. Time point defined: week 11, during vaccination. Doses consisted of 300 ug of mutant IDH1 20-mer peptide each, paired with topical imiquimod. No antigen is known for these receptors. The sequenced sample was PBMCs, obtained from a glioma patient whose treatment included an IDH1 peptide vaccine. The receptor set was obtained from a man aged 25 to 40 with glioma.

The chain carries TRBV19 and TRBJ1-2, with 7 bases aligning to TRBD1. The trim removed 4 bases at V and 8 bases at J, leaving 7 bases unmatched. The CDR3 is 13 residues long. Germline assignment: CDR1 LNHDA and CDR2 SQIVND (reference sequence). CDR3 residues: CASSRGDSIGYTF. The CDR3 coding sequence is TGTGCCAGTAGTAGGGGGGACAGTATCGGCTACACCTTC.

The rearrangement joins TRBV27 to TRBJ1-2; TRBD1 matches at 7 bases. This CDR3 has 14 residues. Germline CDR1 MNHEY, CDR2 SMNVEV (reference sequence). V gave up 5 bases and J gave up 4 bases; unmatched junction bases: 7. The CDR3 sequence: CASSLKGGSYGYTF. CDR3 sequence (DNA): TGTGCCAGCAGTCTCAAAGGGGGCAGCTATGGCTACACCTTC.

This clone was detected only a few times. This chain uses TRBV19 with TRBJ2-7; maybe TRBD1 (6 bases). V was clipped by 4 bases and J by 7 bases, with 14 bases between them. This CDR3 is built from 13 residues. The V gene's germline CDR1 is LNHDA and CDR2 SQIVND (reference sequence). The CDR3 DNA is TGTGCCAGTAGTACCAGCAGGGGCGGGGAGCAGTACTTC. Translated: CASSTSRGGEQYF.

The chain uses TRBV27 and TRBJ1-2, with D uncertain. V lost 3 bases and J lost 6, with 11 bases in between. CDR1 is MNHEY, CDR2 SMNVEV, per germline (reference sequence). The CDR3 extends over 13 amino acids. CDR3 sequence (DNA): TGTGCCAGCAGTTTTGGAGGGTATGATGGCTACACCTTC. Translation gives CASSFGGYDGYTF.

The chain employs TRBV13 and TRBJ2-1; the D gene is possibly TRBD1 (6 bases). Per the germline V gene, CDR1 is PRHDT and CDR2 is FYEKMQ (reference sequence). This CDR3 contains 19 residues. Trimming took off 5 bases at V and 0 bases at J, with 23 bases between the two ends. CDR3 coding DNA: TGTGCCAGCAGCCCCCCATCAGGGGACGAAATGAGCTCCTACAATGAGCAGTTCTTC. It translates to CASSPPSGDEMSSYNEQFF. The whole variable domain, remainder taken from reference TRBV13 and TRBJ2-1, is AAGVIQSPRHLIKEKRETATLKCYPIPRHDTVYWYQQGPGQDPQFLISFYEKMQSDKGSIPDRFSAQQFSDYHSELNMSSLELGDSALYFCASSPPSGDEMSSYNEQFFGPGTRLTVL.

This chain connects TRBV7-2 to TRBJ2-5; 9 bases are shared with TRBD1. The CDR3 runs to 16 residues. V shed 7 bases and J 4 bases; nucleotides not matched to a gene: 13. The germline V gene encodes CDR1 SGHTA and CDR2 FQGNSA. CDR3 in amino acids: CASIKKGQGLGETQYF. The CDR3 region has the DNA TGTGCCAGCATAAAGAAAGGACAGGGGCTAGGAGAGACCCAGTACTTC. Based on the CDR3 plus reference TRBV7-2 and TRBJ2-5, the full variable domain is GAGVSQSPSNKVTEKGKDVELRCDPISGHTALYWYRQSLGQGLEFLIYFQGNSAPDKSGLPSDRFSAERTGGSVSTLTIQRTQQEDSAVYLCASIKKGQGLGETQYFGPGTRLLVL.

The chain carries TRBV7-3 and TRBJ2-3; no clear D. This CDR3 contains 13 residues. Germline loops: CDR1 SGHTA, CDR2 FQGTGA. V was trimmed by 5 bases and J by 5 bases, leaving 11 bases between them. CDR3 loop: CASSTSPLDTQYF. DNA for the CDR3: TGTGCCAGCAGCACATCCCCTTTAGATACGCAGTATTTT.

The chain carries TRBV4-3 and TRBJ1-1; no clear D gene. Trimming removed 1 base from V and 5 bases from J, with 11 bases in between. The V gene's germline CDR1 is LGHNA and CDR2 YSLEER. The CDR3 extends over 14 amino acids. The CDR3 is CASSQGGLGTEAFF. DNA for the CDR3: TGCGCCAGCAGCCAAGGAGGGTTAGGGACTGAAGCTTTCTTT.

This clone was detected only a few times. The chain recombines TRBV5-1 with TRBJ1-1, with TRBD1 as a possible D gene (6 bases). Trimming took 6 bases from V and 3 from J, leaving 12 bases between them. Germline values: CDR1 SGHRS, CDR2 YFSETQ. The CDR3 spans 13 residues. In DNA, the CDR3 is TGCGCCAGCACAGGGGTGAGGGACACTGAAGCTTTCTTT. Protein: CASTGVRDTEAFF.

This clone was seen only a few times. This chain connects TRBV2 to TRBJ1-2; 8 positions agree with TRBD1. CDR1 is SNHLY, CDR2 FYNNEI, per germline. This CDR3 contains 12 residues. With V trimmed by 8 bases and J by 5 bases, 4 bases remained unmatched. The CDR3 region has the DNA TGTGCCAGCTCACAGGGGGAGTATGGCTACACCTTC. This sequence encodes CASSQGEYGYTF.